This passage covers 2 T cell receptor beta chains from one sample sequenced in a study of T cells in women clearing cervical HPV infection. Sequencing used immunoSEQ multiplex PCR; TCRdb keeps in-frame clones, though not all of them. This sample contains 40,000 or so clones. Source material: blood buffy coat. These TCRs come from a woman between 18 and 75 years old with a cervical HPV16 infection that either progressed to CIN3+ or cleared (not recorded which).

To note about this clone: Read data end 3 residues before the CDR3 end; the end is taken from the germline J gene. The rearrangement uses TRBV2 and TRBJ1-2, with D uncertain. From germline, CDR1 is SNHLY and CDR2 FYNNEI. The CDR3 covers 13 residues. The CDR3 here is CASMTSAERDYTF. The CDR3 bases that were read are TGTGCCAGCATGACTAGCGCTGAGCGTGAC.

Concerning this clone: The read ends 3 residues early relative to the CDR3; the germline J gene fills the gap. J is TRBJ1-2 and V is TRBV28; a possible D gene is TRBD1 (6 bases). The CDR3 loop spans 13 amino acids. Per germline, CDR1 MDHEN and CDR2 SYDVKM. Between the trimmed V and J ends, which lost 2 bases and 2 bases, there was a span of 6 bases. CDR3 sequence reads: CASSLGQNYGYTF. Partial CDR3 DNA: TGTGCCAGCAGTTTAGGACAGAACTATGGC.